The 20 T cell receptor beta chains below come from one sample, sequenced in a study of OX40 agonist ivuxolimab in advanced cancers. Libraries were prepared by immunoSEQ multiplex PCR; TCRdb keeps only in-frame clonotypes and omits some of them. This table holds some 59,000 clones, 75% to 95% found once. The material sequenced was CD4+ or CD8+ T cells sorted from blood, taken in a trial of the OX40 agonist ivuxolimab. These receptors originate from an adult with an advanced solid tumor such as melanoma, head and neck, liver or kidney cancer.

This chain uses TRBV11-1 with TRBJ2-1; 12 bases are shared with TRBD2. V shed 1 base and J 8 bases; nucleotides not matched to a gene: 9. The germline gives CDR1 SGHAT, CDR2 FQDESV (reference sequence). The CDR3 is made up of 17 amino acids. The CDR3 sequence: CASSLGRLAGVEDEQFF. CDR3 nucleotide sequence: TGTGCCAGCAGCTTAGGCCGACTAGCGGGAGTGGAGGATGAGCAGTTCTTC.

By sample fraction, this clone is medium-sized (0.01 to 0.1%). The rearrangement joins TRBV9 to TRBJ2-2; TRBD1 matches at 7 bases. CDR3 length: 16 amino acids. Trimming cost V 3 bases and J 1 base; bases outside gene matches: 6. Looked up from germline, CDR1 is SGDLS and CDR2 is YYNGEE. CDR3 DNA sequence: TGTGCCAGCAGCGCGACAGGGAGTGGGAACACCGGGGAGCTGTTTTTT. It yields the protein CASSATGSGNTGELFF.

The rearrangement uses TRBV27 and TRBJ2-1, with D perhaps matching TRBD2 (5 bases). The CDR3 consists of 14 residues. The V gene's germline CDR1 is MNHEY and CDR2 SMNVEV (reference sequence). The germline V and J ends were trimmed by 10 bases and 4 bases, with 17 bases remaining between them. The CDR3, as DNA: TGTGCCACCAAGGAGCACGGGATGTACAATGAGCAGTTCTTC. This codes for CATKEHGMYNEQFF.

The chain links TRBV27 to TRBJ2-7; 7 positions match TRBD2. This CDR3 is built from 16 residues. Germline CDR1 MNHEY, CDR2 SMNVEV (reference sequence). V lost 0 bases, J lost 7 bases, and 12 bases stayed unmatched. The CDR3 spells CASSLSSGGSIREQYF. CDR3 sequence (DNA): TGTGCCAGCAGTTTATCCTCCGGCGGGAGCATACGGGAGCAGTACTTC.

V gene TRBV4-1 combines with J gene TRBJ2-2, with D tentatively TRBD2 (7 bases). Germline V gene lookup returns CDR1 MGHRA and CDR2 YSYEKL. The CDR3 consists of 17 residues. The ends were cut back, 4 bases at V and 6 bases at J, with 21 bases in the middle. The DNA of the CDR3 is TGCGCCAGCAGCCCCCTGGGGGGGCGCACCTTATCCGGGGAGCTGTTTTTT. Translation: CASSPLGGRTLSGELFF.

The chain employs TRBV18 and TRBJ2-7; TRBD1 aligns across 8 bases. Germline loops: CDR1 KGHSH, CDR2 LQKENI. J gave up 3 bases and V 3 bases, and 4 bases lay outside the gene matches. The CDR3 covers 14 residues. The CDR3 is CASSPPGTGYEQYF. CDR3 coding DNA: TGTGCCAGCTCACCCCCAGGGACAGGCTACGAGCAGTACTTC. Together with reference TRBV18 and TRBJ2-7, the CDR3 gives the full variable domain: NAGVMQNPRHLVRRRGQEARLRCSPMKGHSHVYWYRQLPEEGLKFMVYLQKENIIDESGMPKERFSAEFPKEGPSILRIQQVVRGDSAAYFCASSPPGTGYEQYFGPGTRLTVT.

The CDR3 coding sequence is TGTGCCAGCAGTGACTACGGGACAGGGGGCAATCAGCCCCAGCATTTT. It specifies CASSDYGTGGNQPQHF. The V and J genes are TRBV7-9 and TRBJ1-5; 10 bases align to TRBD1. Germline V gene sequence: CDR1 SEHNR, CDR2 FQNEAQ (reference sequence). V lost 6 bases, J lost 2 bases, and 7 bases stayed unmatched. This CDR3 region has 16 residues.

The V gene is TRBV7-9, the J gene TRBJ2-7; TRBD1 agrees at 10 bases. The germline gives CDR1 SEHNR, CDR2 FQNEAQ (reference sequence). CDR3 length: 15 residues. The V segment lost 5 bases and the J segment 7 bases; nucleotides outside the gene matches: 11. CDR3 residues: CASSTLRQGAGEQYF. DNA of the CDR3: TGTGCCAGCAGCACCCTTCGACAGGGGGCGGGAGAGCAGTACTTC.

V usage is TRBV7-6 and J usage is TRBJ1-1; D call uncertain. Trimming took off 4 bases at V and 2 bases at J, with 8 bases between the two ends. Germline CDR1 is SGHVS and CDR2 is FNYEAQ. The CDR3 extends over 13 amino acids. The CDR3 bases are TGTGCCAGCAGCTCTAGCGGTAACACTGAAGCTTTCTTT. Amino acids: CASSSSGNTEAFF.

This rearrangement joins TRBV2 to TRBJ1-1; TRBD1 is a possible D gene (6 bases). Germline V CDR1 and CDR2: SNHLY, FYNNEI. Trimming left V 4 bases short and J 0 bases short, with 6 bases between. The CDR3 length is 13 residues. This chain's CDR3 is CASSGTVNTEAFF. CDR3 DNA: TGTGCCAGCAGTGGGACAGTGAACACTGAAGCTTTCTTT.

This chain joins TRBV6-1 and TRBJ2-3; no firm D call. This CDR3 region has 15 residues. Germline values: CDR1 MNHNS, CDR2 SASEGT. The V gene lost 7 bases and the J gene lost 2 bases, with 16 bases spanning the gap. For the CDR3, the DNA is TGTGCCAGCAAGAGATCTAGGTATTTCACAGATACGCAGTATTTT. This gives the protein CASKRSRYFTDTQYF.

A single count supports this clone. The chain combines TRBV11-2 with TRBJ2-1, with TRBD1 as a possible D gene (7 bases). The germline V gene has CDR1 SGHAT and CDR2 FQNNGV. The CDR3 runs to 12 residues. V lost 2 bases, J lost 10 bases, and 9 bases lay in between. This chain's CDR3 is CASSLQGGEQFF. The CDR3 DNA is TGTGCCAGCAGCTTACAGGGGGGAGAGCAGTTCTTC.

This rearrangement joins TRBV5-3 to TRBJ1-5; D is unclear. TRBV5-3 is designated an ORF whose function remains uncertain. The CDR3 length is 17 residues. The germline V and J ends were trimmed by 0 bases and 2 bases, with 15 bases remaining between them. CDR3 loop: CARSLEPNSDGNQPQHF. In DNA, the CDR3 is TGTGCCAGAAGCTTGGAACCCAATTCGGATGGCAATCAGCCCCAGCATTTT.

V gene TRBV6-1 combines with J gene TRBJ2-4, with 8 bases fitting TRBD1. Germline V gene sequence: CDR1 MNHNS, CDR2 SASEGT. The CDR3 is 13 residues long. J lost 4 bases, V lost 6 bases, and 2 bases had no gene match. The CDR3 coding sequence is TGTGCCAGCAGGGACAGGGCTAAAAACATTCAGTACTTC. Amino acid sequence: CASRDRAKNIQYF.

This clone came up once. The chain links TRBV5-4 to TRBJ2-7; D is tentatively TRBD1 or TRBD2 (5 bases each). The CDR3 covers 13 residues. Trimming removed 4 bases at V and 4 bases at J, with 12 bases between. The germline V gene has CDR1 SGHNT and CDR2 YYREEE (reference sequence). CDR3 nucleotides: TGTGCCAGCAGCCGAGGGGCCCCATACGAGCAGTACTTC. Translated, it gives CASSRGAPYEQYF. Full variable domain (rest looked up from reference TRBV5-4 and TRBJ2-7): ETGVTQSPTHLIKTRGQQVTLRCSSQSGHNTVSWYQQALGQGPQFIFQYYREEENGRGNFPPRFSGLQFPNYSSELNVNALELDDSALYLCASSRGAPYEQYFGPGTRLTVT.

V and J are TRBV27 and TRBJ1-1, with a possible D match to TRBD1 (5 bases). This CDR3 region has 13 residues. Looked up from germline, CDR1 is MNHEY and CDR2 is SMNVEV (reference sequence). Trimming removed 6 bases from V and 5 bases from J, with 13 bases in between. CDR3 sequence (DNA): TGTGCCAGCAGAGGGGCGCGGGCAACTGAAGCTTTCTTT. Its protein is CASRGARATEAFF.

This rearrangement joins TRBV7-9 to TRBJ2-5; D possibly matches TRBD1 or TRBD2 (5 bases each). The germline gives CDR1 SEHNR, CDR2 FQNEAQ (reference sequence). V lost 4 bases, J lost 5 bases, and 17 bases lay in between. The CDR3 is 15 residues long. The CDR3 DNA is TGTGCCAGCAGCTCTTGGGACGGGGAGTGGGAGACCCAGTACTTC. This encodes CASSSWDGEWETQYF.

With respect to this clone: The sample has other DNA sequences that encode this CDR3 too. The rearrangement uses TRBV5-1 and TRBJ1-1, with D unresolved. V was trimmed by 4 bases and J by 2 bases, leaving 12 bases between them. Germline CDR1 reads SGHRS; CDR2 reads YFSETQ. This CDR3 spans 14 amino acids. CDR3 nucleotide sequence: TGCGCCAGCAGCCTGGCTGGATATAACACTGAAGCTTTCTTT. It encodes CASSLAGYNTEAFF.

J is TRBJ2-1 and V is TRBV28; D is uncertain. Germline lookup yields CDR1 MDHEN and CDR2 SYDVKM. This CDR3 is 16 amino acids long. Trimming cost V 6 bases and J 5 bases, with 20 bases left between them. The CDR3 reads CASSSFTTLMDNEQFF. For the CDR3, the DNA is TGTGCCAGCAGCTCGTTTACGACTCTGATGGACAATGAGCAGTTCTTC.

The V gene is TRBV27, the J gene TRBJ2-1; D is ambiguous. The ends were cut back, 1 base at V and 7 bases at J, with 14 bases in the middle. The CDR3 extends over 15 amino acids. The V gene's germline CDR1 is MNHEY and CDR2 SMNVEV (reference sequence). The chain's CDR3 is CASSLYPRSWNEQFF. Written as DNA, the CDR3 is TGTGCCAGCAGTTTATACCCTCGGTCCTGGAATGAGCAGTTCTTC.